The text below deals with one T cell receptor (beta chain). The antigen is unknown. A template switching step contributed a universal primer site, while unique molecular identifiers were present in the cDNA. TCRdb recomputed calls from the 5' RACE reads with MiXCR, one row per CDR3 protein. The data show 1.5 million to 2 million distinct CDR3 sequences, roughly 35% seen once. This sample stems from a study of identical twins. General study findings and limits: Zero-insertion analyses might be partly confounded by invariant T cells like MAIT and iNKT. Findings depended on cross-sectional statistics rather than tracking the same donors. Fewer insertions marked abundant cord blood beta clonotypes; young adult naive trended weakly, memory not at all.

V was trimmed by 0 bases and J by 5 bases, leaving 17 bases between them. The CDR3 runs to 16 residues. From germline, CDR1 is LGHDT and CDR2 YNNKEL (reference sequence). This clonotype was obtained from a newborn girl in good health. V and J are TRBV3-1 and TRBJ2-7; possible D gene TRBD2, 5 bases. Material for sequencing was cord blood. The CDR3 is CASSQDLVVAGHEQYF. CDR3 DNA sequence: TGTGCCAGCAGCCAAGATCTCGTGGTCGCGGGTCACGAGCAGTACTTC.